These 30 T cell receptor beta chains came from one sample sequenced in a study of beta chain features in type 1 diabetes. The entirety of the isolated RNA underwent reverse transcription, so expressed TCRB transcripts were sequenced. Profiled with immunoSEQ multiplex PCR; TCRdb holds only in-frame clones, not every one. Seen here are over 350,000 clones, over 12% observed once, and the top ten hold under 0.02%. Specimen: naive CD4+ T cells from blood. These receptors originate from a young woman in good health.

Only a few counts were recorded for this clone. This chain links TRBV28 with TRBJ2-2, with 7 bases lining up with TRBD2. The CDR3 spans 15 residues. Germline V gene sequence: CDR1 MDHEN, CDR2 SYDVKM. V was clipped by 8 bases and J by 1 base; unmatched bases: 7. This CDR3 reads CASSTGLLNTGELFF. In DNA form, the CDR3 reads TGTGCCAGCTCAACGGGACTATTGAACACCGGGGAGCTGTTTTTT.

The chain carries TRBV5-1 and TRBJ2-2; D is unresolved. The CDR3 runs 14 residues. Germline V CDR1 and CDR2: SGHRS, YFSETQ. V gave up 2 bases and J gave up 6 bases, with 11 bases separating them. The CDR3 reads CASSFDIAAGELFF. The CDR3 nucleotides read TGCGCCAGCAGCTTCGACATCGCAGCCGGGGAGCTGTTTTTT.

This clone was detected only a few times. This CDR3 reads CASSSSWTALDVLTF. CDR3 in DNA: TGTGCCAGCAGCAGTTCCTGGACAGCACTGGACGTCCTGACTTTC. The chain couples TRBV11-1 to TRBJ2-6; D perhaps matches TRBD1 (6 bases). The CDR3 runs to 15 residues. V dropped 5 bases and J dropped 11 bases, with 19 bases sitting between them. Germline CDR1 and CDR2: SGHAT and FQDESV (reference sequence).

This clone was seen more than once but under ten times. The V call is TRBV4-3, the J call TRBJ2-6; no definite D call. Trimming cost V 2 bases and J 0 bases, with 26 bases left between them. There are 22 residues in the CDR3. The germline gives CDR1 LGHNA, CDR2 YSLEER. The CDR3 region is CASSQKYEVSVTLGSGANVLTF. Here the CDR3 DNA reads TGCGCCAGCAGCCAAAAGTATGAGGTGTCGGTTACACTGGGCTCTGGGGCCAACGTCCTGACTTTC.

The rearrangement links TRBV6-6 to TRBJ2-7; 7 bases line up with TRBD2. Germline V gives CDR1 MNHNY, CDR2 SVGAGI (reference sequence). J lost 3 bases, V lost 7 bases, and 9 bases had no gene match. The length of the CDR3 is 14 residues. The CDR3 here is CASTWASGDYEQYF. The CDR3 DNA follows: TGTGCCAGCACCTGGGCTAGCGGAGACTACGAGCAGTACTTC.

The chain recombines TRBV7-3 with TRBJ2-1; D is possibly TRBD2 (6 bases). CDR1 is SGHTA, CDR2 FQGTGA, per germline. Trimming cost V 0 bases and J 6 bases, with 15 bases left between them. The CDR3 has 16 residues. The CDR3 spells CASSLTYGTHSNEQFF. The CDR3 nucleotides are TGTGCCAGCAGCTTAACGTATGGGACTCACAGCAATGAGCAGTTCTTC. The full variable domain, completed using reference TRBV7-3 and TRBJ2-1, is GAGVSQTPSNKVTEKGKYVELRCDPISGHTALYWYRQSLGQGPEFLIYFQGTGAADDSGLPNDRFFAVRPEGSVSTLKIQRTERGDSAVYLCASSLTYGTHSNEQFFGPGTRLTVL.

A few counts support this clone. The chain links TRBV28 to TRBJ1-2; 8 nucleotides match TRBD1. This CDR3 is 17 amino acids long. Germline assignment: CDR1 MDHEN and CDR2 SYDVKM. V lost 5 bases and J lost 1; bases outside the gene matches: 12. CDR3 DNA sequence: TGTGCCAGCAGTGGGCGCCGGGGACAGGACTTTAACTATGGCTACACCTTC. Translation: CASSGRRGQDFNYGYTF.

The rearrangement joins TRBV10-3 to TRBJ2-1; D unclear. From germline, CDR1 is ENHRY and CDR2 SYGVKD. The CDR3 extends over 12 amino acids. The germline V and J ends were trimmed by 6 bases and 8 bases, with 11 bases remaining between them. CDR3 DNA: TGTGCCATCAGGGCCCCCCTGGATGAGCAGTTCTTC. Translation gives CAIRAPLDEQFF.

This chain uses TRBV6-5 with TRBJ1-5; possibly TRBD1 for D (5 bases). V was pared by 7 bases and J by 2 bases, with 15 bases between. Looked up from germline, CDR1 is MNHEY and CDR2 is SVGAGI. CDR3 size: 15 residues. The DNA of the CDR3 is TGTGCCAGCATGGGAAGGGGCATGGGCAATCAGCCCCAGCATTTT. This encodes CASMGRGMGNQPQHF.

The chain links TRBV30 to TRBJ2-1, with a weak D call TRBD1 (5 bases). Germline V gene sequence: CDR1 GTSNPN, CDR2 SVGIG (reference sequence). The V end lost 3 bases, the J end lost 8 bases, and 8 bases lay between the germline ends. The CDR3 length is 11 residues. In DNA form, the CDR3 reads TGTGCCTGGAGGCCGACAGATGAGCAGTTCTTC. This translates into CAWRPTDEQFF.

This chain links TRBV18 with TRBJ2-1; the D gene is possibly TRBD1 (6 bases). Germline V lookup: CDR1 KGHSH, CDR2 LQKENI. The CDR3 length is 16 residues. Trimming cost V 5 bases and J 6 bases, with 20 bases left between them. CDR3 in amino acids: CASSVRGALSGNEQFF. The CDR3, as DNA: TGTGCCAGCTCAGTCAGGGGAGCCCTATCGGGCAATGAGCAGTTCTTC.

The chain couples TRBV28 to TRBJ1-1; a possible D gene is TRBD1 (6 bases). The length of the CDR3 is 14 residues. Deletions cut 10 bases from V and 0 bases from J, with 15 bases between. CDR1 MDHEN and CDR2 SYDVKM come from the germline V gene. The CDR3: CATLTGPMNTEAFF. CDR3 coding DNA: TGTGCCACCCTGACAGGACCTATGAACACTGAAGCTTTCTTT.

The chain employs TRBV19 and TRBJ2-1, with D perhaps matching TRBD2 (6 bases). The CDR3 loop spans 16 amino acids. CDR1 is LNHDA and CDR2 is SQIVND in the germline V gene (reference sequence). Deletions cut 2 bases from V and 1 base from J, with 12 bases between. CDR3 residues: CASSIPLAGSYNEQFF. The CDR3 DNA is TGTGCCAGTAGTATACCCCTTGCGGGATCCTACAATGAGCAGTTCTTC.

The V and J genes are TRBV5-4 and TRBJ2-5, with 9 positions matching TRBD2. J gave up 1 base and V 5 bases, and 9 bases lay outside the gene matches. The CDR3 sequence is 16 residues long. The V gene's germline CDR1 is SGHNT and CDR2 YYREEE (reference sequence). CDR3 protein: CASRPTSGQVQETQYF. DNA of the CDR3: TGTGCCAGCAGACCCACTAGCGGGCAAGTCCAAGAGACCCAGTACTTC.

Written as DNA, the CDR3 is TGTGCCAGTAGTATATCAAGAGGCAACTACAATGAGCAGTTCTTC. Its protein is CASSISRGNYNEQFF. This rearrangement joins TRBV19 to TRBJ2-1; D gene uncertain. CDR3 length: 15 residues. Germline CDR1 is LNHDA and CDR2 is SQIVND (reference sequence). The germline V and J ends were trimmed by 2 bases and 3 bases, with 11 bases remaining between them.

V is TRBV7-2 and J is TRBJ1-3; 7 bases line up with TRBD1. CDR1 is SGHTA and CDR2 is FQGNSA in the germline V gene. The CDR3 extends over 13 amino acids. J gave up 9 bases and V 6 bases, and 8 bases lay outside the gene matches. This CDR3 reads CASSTDNRGTIYF. The CDR3 nucleotides read TGTGCCAGCAGTACGGATAACAGGGGCACCATATATTTT.

The V gene is TRBV18, the J gene TRBJ2-1; 7 bases fit TRBD2. Germline V gene lookup returns CDR1 KGHSH and CDR2 LQKENI. This CDR3 has 15 residues. V shed 4 bases and J 8 bases; nucleotides not matched to a gene: 11. DNA for the CDR3: TGTGCCAGCTCACTCTCCGTCCGGGGGGTCGATGAGCAGTTCTTC. It translates to CASSLSVRGVDEQFF.

The chain combines TRBV18 with TRBJ2-1, with 9 bases aligning to TRBD2. Germline CDR1 KGHSH, CDR2 LQKENI. The CDR3 sequence is 16 residues long. Trimming took 1 base from V and 0 from J; bases not matched to a gene: 1. Here the CDR3 DNA reads TGTGCCAGCTCACCACAGCGGGAGGTCTCCTACAATGAGCAGTTCTTC. This codes for CASSPQREVSYNEQFF. The variable domain in full, completed from reference TRBV18 and TRBJ2-1, reads NAGVMQNPRHLVRRRGQEARLRCSPMKGHSHVYWYRQLPEEGLKFMVYLQKENIIDESGMPKERFSAEFPKEGPSILRIQQVVRGDSAAYFCASSPQREVSYNEQFFGPGTRLTVL.

The gene calls are TRBV4-2 and TRBJ2-7, with 10 bases identical to TRBD2. Germline loops: CDR1 LGHNA, CDR2 YNFKEQ. CDR3 size: 14 residues. Trimming at V came to 3 bases and at J to 5 bases, leaving 4 bases not matched to a gene. In DNA form, the CDR3 reads TGTGCCAGCAGCCAGGGACTAGCGTACGACGAGCAGTACTTC. Its protein is CASSQGLAYDEQYF.

This chain joins TRBV13 and TRBJ2-1, with 13 nucleotides matching TRBD2. Trimming at V came to 5 bases and at J to 12 bases, leaving 10 bases not matched to a gene. This CDR3 comprises 15 residues. Per germline, CDR1 PRHDT and CDR2 FYEKMQ (reference sequence). CDR3 in amino acids: CASSPWTSGRLGQFF. CDR3 coding DNA: TGTGCCAGCAGCCCGTGGACTAGCGGGAGACTTGGGCAGTTCTTC. Full variable domain (remainder filled in from reference TRBV13 and TRBJ2-1): AAGVIQSPRHLIKEKRETATLKCYPIPRHDTVYWYQQGPGQDPQFLISFYEKMQSDKGSIPDRFSAQQFSDYHSELNMSSLELGDSALYFCASSPWTSGRLGQFFGPGTRLTVL.

This clone was picked up a small number of times. The chain carries TRBV6-5 and TRBJ1-2; the match to TRBD1 covers 8 bases. This CDR3 contains 13 residues. J lost 4 bases, V lost 6 bases, and 4 bases had no gene match. Germline-derived CDR1 and CDR2 are MNHEY and SVGAGI. The CDR3 nucleotides are TGTGCCAGCAGGGACACAGGGGGCTATGGCTACACCTTC. Translated: CASRDTGGYGYTF.

The V and J genes are TRBV19 and TRBJ2-7; TRBD1 aligns across 9 bases. Germline assignment: CDR1 LNHDA and CDR2 SQIVND (reference sequence). V gave up 5 bases and J gave up 5 bases; unmatched junction bases: 10. The CDR3 spans 15 residues. DNA for the CDR3: TGTGCCAGTAGTGAGCTGGGACAGGGTTTGAACGAGCAGTACTTC. It translates to CASSELGQGLNEQYF.

Only a few counts were recorded for this clone. The CDR3: CASSQVGLAGTNEQFF. The CDR3 bases are TGCGCCAGCAGCCAAGTAGGACTAGCGGGGACCAATGAGCAGTTCTTC. V usage is TRBV4-3 and J usage is TRBJ2-1; 12 bases are shared with TRBD2. Germline V gene data show CDR1 as LGHNA and CDR2 as YSLEER. Trimming at V came to 1 base and at J to 6 bases, leaving 4 bases not matched to a gene. The CDR3 length is 16 residues.

V and J are TRBV5-6 and TRBJ2-5, with 9 positions matching TRBD2. CDR1 is SGHDT, CDR2 YYEEEE, per germline. CDR3 length equals 16 residues. Trimming took 2 bases from V and 9 from J; bases not matched to a gene: 14. This CDR3 reads CASSLLPSGAVDSQYF. CDR3 nucleotide sequence: TGTGCCAGCAGCTTATTGCCTAGCGGGGCCGTGGACTCCCAGTACTTC.

This clone was counted only a few times. An end of the junction differs from the germline gene, which may be a read error. The V gene is TRBV4-3, the J gene TRBJ1-2; TRBD1 aligns across 9 bases. The CDR3 sequence is 13 residues long. The germline gives CDR1 LGHNA, CDR2 YSLEER. The CDR3 sequence: CASSQDVGDRADF. CDR3 DNA sequence: TGCGCCAGCAGCCAAGATGTGGGGGACAGGGCTGACTTC.

The CDR3 nucleotides read TGTGCCAGTAGTATGTCCCGCCCACCAGGATCAGATACGCAGTATTTT. It codes for CASSMSRPPGSDTQYF. The chain employs TRBV19 and TRBJ2-3; D call uncertain. The CDR3 consists of 16 residues. The ends were cut back, 3 bases at V and 4 bases at J, with 17 bases in the middle. Germline V CDR1 and CDR2: LNHDA, SQIVND (reference sequence).

The V and J genes are TRBV5-4 and TRBJ2-3; no firm D call. The CDR3 totals 16 residues. Germline V CDR1 and CDR2: SGHNT, YYREEE (reference sequence). Trimming removed 3 bases from V and 0 bases from J, with 14 bases in between. The DNA for the CDR3 is TGTGCCAGCAGCTCGCAAGCGTTAGCAAGCACAGATACGCAGTATTTT. Translated: CASSSQALASTDTQYF. Filled out from reference TRBV5-4 and TRBJ2-3, the complete variable domain reads ETGVTQSPTHLIKTRGQQVTLRCSSQSGHNTVSWYQQALGQGPQFIFQYYREEENGRGNFPPRFSGLQFPNYSSELNVNALELDDSALYLCASSSQALASTDTQYFGPGTRLTVL.

The chain has TRBV7-8 and TRBJ2-3; no definite D call. The V gene lost 0 bases and the J gene lost 0 bases, with 7 bases spanning the gap. The CDR3 contains 15 residues. Germline V gene data show CDR1 as SGHVS and CDR2 as FQNEAQ. Written as DNA, the CDR3 is TGTGCCAGCAGCTTAGCCTCAGTTAGCACAGATACGCAGTATTTT. Amino acid sequence: CASSLASVSTDTQYF. Full variable domain (rest looked up from reference TRBV7-8 and TRBJ2-3): GAGVSQSPRYKVAKRGQDVALRCDPISGHVSLFWYQQALGQGPEFLTYFQNEAQLDKSGLPSDRFFAERPEGSVSTLKIQRTQQEDSAVYLCASSLASVSTDTQYFGPGTRLTVL.

This clone was detected only a few times. The chain has TRBV11-2 and TRBJ2-5, with D hard to call. Per germline, CDR1 SGHAT and CDR2 FQNNGV. This CDR3 has 15 residues. V lost 2 bases, J lost 0 bases, and 10 bases lay in between. CDR3 loop: CASSLWSQYQETQYF. DNA of the CDR3: TGTGCCAGCAGCTTATGGTCTCAGTACCAAGAGACCCAGTACTTC.

This clone was seen only a few times. V is TRBV13 and J is TRBJ2-7; 11 nucleotides align to TRBD2. Germline loops: CDR1 PRHDT, CDR2 FYEKMQ (reference sequence). The CDR3 loop spans 19 amino acids. With V trimmed by 5 bases and J by 0 bases, 15 bases remained unmatched. The CDR3 coding sequence is TGTGCCAGCAGCCCGAGGCTAGCGGGAGGACGGAACGCCTCCTACGAGCAGTACTTC. Translated, it gives CASSPRLAGGRNASYEQYF.